One sample yielded the 11 T cell receptor beta chains listed below, sequenced in a study of shared clonotypes between healthy human individuals. Repertoires were generated with immunoSEQ multiplex PCR, while TCRdb's copy carries only in-frame clones and drops some. The top ten hold around 0.13% of the sample, which has under 2,500,000 clones, approximately 96% seen once. The material sequenced was naive CD4+ T cells sorted from blood. Subset of the sample: CD45RA+ positively selected. The source of these receptors is a man between 18 and 35 years old in good health.

This rearrangement joins TRBV7-2 to TRBJ2-5; 7 bases are shared with TRBD2. V lost 6 bases to trimming and J lost 5 bases; unmatched junction nucleotides: 6. CDR1 is SGHTA and CDR2 is FQGNSA in the germline V gene. The CDR3 runs 13 residues. CDR3: CASSGREGETQYF. The CDR3 bases are TGTGCCAGCAGTGGCAGGGAGGGGGAGACCCAGTACTTC.

The chain combines TRBV27 with TRBJ1-6, with TRBD1 as a possible D gene (6 bases). The CDR3 runs 16 residues. In germline, CDR1 is MNHEY, CDR2 SMNVEV (reference sequence). The ends were cut back, 6 bases at V and 6 bases at J, with 18 bases in the middle. The DNA for the CDR3 is TGTGCCAGCAGATACACCGGGACACGGATTAATTCACCCCTCCACTTT. Its protein product is CASRYTGTRINSPLHF.

The chain uses TRBV15 and TRBJ2-5, with D perhaps TRBD2 (6 bases). V was cut by 1 base and J by 4 bases, with 10 bases left in between. The CDR3 length is 14 residues. Germline V gene lookup returns CDR1 LNHNV and CDR2 YYDKDF (reference sequence). The CDR3 DNA reads TGTGCCACCAGCAGAGGGGGGGTAGGAGAGACCCAGTACTTC. It yields the protein CATSRGGVGETQYF.

This rearrangement joins TRBV19 to TRBJ1-5, with a possible D match to TRBD1 (5 bases). The germline V gene encodes CDR1 LNHDA and CDR2 SQIVND (reference sequence). The CDR3 length is 14 residues. V was shortened by 3 bases and J by 7 bases, with 13 bases between the two germline ends. Here the CDR3 reads CASSMGGGKQPQHF. The CDR3 coding sequence is TGTGCCAGTAGTATGGGGGGGGGAAAACAGCCCCAGCATTTT.

CDR3 nucleotide sequence: TGTGCCAGCTCACCAATGGAGGGGACCGGGGAGCTGTTTTTT. It is translated as CASSPMEGTGELFF. The V gene is TRBV18, the J gene TRBJ2-2, with D possibly being TRBD2 (6 bases). Germline CDR1 reads KGHSH; CDR2 reads LQKENI. The CDR3 covers 14 residues. With 2 bases removed from V and 5 bases from J, the gap between germline ends came to 9 bases. Full variable domain (remainder filled in from reference TRBV18 and TRBJ2-2): NAGVMQNPRHLVRRRGQEARLRCSPMKGHSHVYWYRQLPEEGLKFMVYLQKENIIDESGMPKERFSAEFPKEGPSILRIQQVVRGDSAAYFCASSPMEGTGELFFGEGSRLTVL.

V is TRBV11-2 and J is TRBJ1-1, with no clear D. The CDR3 consists of 15 residues. Trimming pared 7 bases from V and 2 bases from J, leaving 17 bases between. Germline CDR1 and CDR2: SGHAT and FQNNGV. The CDR3 loop is CASNILSRQNTEAFF. CDR3 in DNA: TGTGCCAGCAACATTCTGAGCAGGCAAAACACTGAAGCTTTCTTT.

The chain joins TRBV30 to TRBJ1-5, with D possibly TRBD1 on 5 matching bases. V dropped 0 bases and J dropped 4 bases, with 16 bases sitting between them. This CDR3 spans 16 amino acids. From germline, CDR1 is GTSNPN and CDR2 SVGIG (reference sequence). CDR3 coding DNA: TGTGCCTGGAGTGTACGTAGGGCAGGGCGAAATCAGCCCCAGCATTTT. Residues: CAWSVRRAGRNQPQHF.

The rearrangement links TRBV27 to TRBJ2-1, with unresolved D. CDR1 is MNHEY, CDR2 SMNVEV, per germline (reference sequence). V was trimmed by 6 bases and J by 0 bases, leaving 12 bases between them. This CDR3 contains 15 residues. The CDR3 sequence is CASSQGSNSYNEQFF. The CDR3 DNA sequence: TGTGCCAGCAGCCAAGGCTCTAACTCCTACAATGAGCAGTTCTTC.

In nucleotides, the CDR3 is TGTGCCAGCAGTTACGAGACCGGACTTACCTACGAGCAGTACTTC. Translation gives CASSYETGLTYEQYF. The chain joins TRBV6-6 to TRBJ2-7, with D possibly TRBD2 on 5 matching bases. Trimming removed 2 bases from V and 2 bases from J, with 13 bases in between. The CDR3 contains 15 residues. Germline V CDR1 and CDR2: MNHNY, SVGAGI (reference sequence).

This rearrangement joins TRBV11-2 to TRBJ2-7; 8 bases match TRBD1. The CDR3 spans 15 residues. The V segment lost 4 bases and the J segment 5 bases; nucleotides outside the gene matches: 10. Germline V gives CDR1 SGHAT, CDR2 FQNNGV. The CDR3 DNA follows: TGTGCCAGCAGCTCCAACCCCGGGACAGGAAACGAGCAGTACTTC. This codes for CASSSNPGTGNEQYF.

This clone was counted a single time. Other DNA sequences in the sample encode the same CDR3. The chain combines TRBV5-4 with TRBJ2-1; 9 nucleotides align to TRBD2. With 4 bases clipped from V and 5 bases from J, the junction kept 4 bases outside the gene matches. CDR1 and CDR2 from the germline V gene are SGHNT and YYREEE (reference sequence). The CDR3 has 14 amino acids. Here the CDR3 DNA reads TGTGCCAGCAGCCTGACTAGCGGAAACAATGAGCAGTTCTTC. Translation gives CASSLTSGNNEQFF.